These 16 T cell receptor beta chains originate from one sample sequenced in a study of CXCR3-negative and CXCR3-positive naive CD8 T cells. TRB cDNA libraries were made by UMI-labeled 5' RACE. After re-calling the 5' RACE reads, TCRdb lists one entry per CDR3 protein, DNA absent. The record lists more than 40,000 distinct CDR3 sequences, of which the ten most abundant hold roughly 1.5%. Sequenced input: naive CXCR3- CD8+ T cells from blood. Subset here: CD45RO-CCR7+CD27+CD95- naive CD8+ T cells lacking CXCR3 (TNR3-). The receptors come from a human donor in good health. Some clones in this sample may be carry-over from other donors' samples.

V usage is TRBV6-2 or TRBV6-3 and J usage is TRBJ2-3. In germline, CDR1 is MNHEY, CDR2 SVGEGT. CDR3 length equals 13 residues. The chain's CDR3 is CASSYSQLGTQYF.

J is TRBJ2-3 and V is TRBV7-2; TCRdb lists TRBD1, though no DNA is available to test this call. CDR1 and CDR2 (germline): SGHTA, FQGNSA. The CDR3 is made up of 14 amino acids. The CDR3 spells CASTRTGGTDTQYF.

The chain carries TRBV28 and TRBJ2-1; TCRdb's assignment of TRBD1 cannot be checked, as there is no DNA. The length of the CDR3 is 18 residues. The germline V gene has CDR1 MDHEN and CDR2 SYDVKM. This chain's CDR3 is CASSLPSGYGVGYNEQFF.

This chain links TRBV7-8 with TRBJ1-4. The CDR3 totals 16 residues. Germline assignment: CDR1 SGHVS and CDR2 FQNEAQ. CDR3 sequence: CASSLHSLWANEKLFF.

J is TRBJ2-3 and V is TRBV3-1. This CDR3 contains 15 residues. CDR1 LGHDT and CDR2 YNNKEL come from the germline V gene (reference sequence). CDR3 loop: CASSLESMSTDTQYF.

V and J are TRBV7-3 and TRBJ2-7; the D call from TCRdb, TRBD2, cannot be confirmed without DNA. Germline values: CDR1 SGHTA, CDR2 FQGTGA. The CDR3 is 13 residues long. Here the CDR3 reads CASSLGGGGEQYF.

This chain joins TRBV7-9 and TRBJ1-4. Germline V gives CDR1 SEHNR, CDR2 FQNEAQ (reference sequence). The CDR3 is 12 amino acids. CDR3 in amino acids: CASSLADPKLFF.

This chain uses TRBV29-1 with TRBJ2-7. Per germline, CDR1 SQVTM and CDR2 ANQGSEA. The CDR3 totals 12 residues. CDR3 amino acids: CSVDIGSYEQYF.

The V call is TRBV14, the J call TRBJ1-5. The CDR3 has 12 amino acids. CDR1 SGHDN and CDR2 FVKESK come from the germline V gene. Here the CDR3 reads CASSQDSQPQHF.

The V and J genes are TRBV10-3 and TRBJ2-3; the D gene TCRdb calls, TRBD1, cannot be checked with no DNA. The germline CDR1 and CDR2 sequences are ENHRY and SYGVKD. CDR3 length: 17 amino acids. CDR3 residues: CAISESAGTGVTDTQYF.

J is TRBJ1-1 and V is TRBV19; absent DNA, TCRdb's TRBD1 call cannot be checked. The CDR3 is 14 residues long. The germline V gene encodes CDR1 LNHDA and CDR2 SQIVND (reference sequence). The CDR3 reads CASRIGTGNTEAFF. Together with reference TRBV19 and TRBJ1-1, the CDR3 gives the full variable domain: DGGITQSPKYLFRKEGQNVTLSCEQNLNHDAMYWYRQDPGQGLRLIYYSQIVNDFQKGDIAEGYSVSREKKESFPLTVTSAQKNPTAFYLCASRIGTGNTEAFFGQGTRLTVV.

This rearrangement joins TRBV7-9 to TRBJ1-2; the D call of TRBD1 rests on TCRdb alone, since no DNA is present to check it. CDR1 is SEHNR, CDR2 FQNEAQ, per germline (reference sequence). This CDR3 is 15 amino acids long. This chain's CDR3 is CASSLSGTIRDGYTF.

The chain recombines TRBV20-1 with TRBJ2-1. In germline, CDR1 is DFQATT, CDR2 SNEGSKA (reference sequence). The CDR3 covers 12 residues. The CDR3 protein is CSARKGDNEQFF.

The V and J genes are TRBV7-6 and TRBJ2-1; TCRdb lists TRBD2, though no DNA is available to test this call. Germline V CDR1 and CDR2: SGHVS, FNYEAQ. This CDR3 spans 14 amino acids. CDR3 loop: CASSLEAARNEQFF.

The chain links TRBV11-2 to TRBJ2-7; TCRdb reports TRBD2, a call that lacks DNA to check it against. Germline V gene data show CDR1 as SGHAT and CDR2 as FQNNGV. The CDR3 totals 17 residues. The CDR3 here is CASSSNGLADQSYEQYF.

This chain connects TRBV29-1 to TRBJ2-1; there is no DNA to check the TCRdb D call of TRBD2. Germline V lookup: CDR1 SQVTM, CDR2 ANQGSEA. The length of the CDR3 is 16 residues. The CDR3 reads CSVKGGLAGFYNEQFF.